This T cell receptor (beta chain) was sequenced during a study of T cell clonotyping in hematopoietic cell transplantation. Trimming cost V 5 bases and J 5 bases; bases outside gene matches: 8. There are 15 residues in the CDR3. Germline V lookup: CDR1 SGHVS, CDR2 FNYEAQ. Time point in this sample: recipient sample about 28 days before transplant, after cytoreduction. The repertoire was sequenced with immunoSEQ multiplex PCR; TCRdb's copy has only in-frame clones and lacks some. The data show about 28,000 clones, around 93% seen once. The sequence was obtained from a man aged 45-65 years with acute myeloid leukemia. Some clones in this sample may be carry-over from other donors' samples. The sequencing used peripheral blood mononuclear cells, collected before stem cell transplant. The chain recombines TRBV7-6 with TRBJ1-1; 10 bases agree with TRBD1. CDR3 amino acids: CASSVRDRGSTEAFF. The CDR3 DNA follows: TGTGCCAGCAGCGTCCGGGACAGGGGTAGTACTGAAGCTTTCTTT.